This T cell receptor beta chain came from a study of cytomegalovirus exposure and HLA in healthy donors. Study-wide background: A subsequent analysis reported that the 95 to 150 validation repertoires were produced on the same platform that had also been used for the 550 to 750 first-cohort repertoires. General observations from the study: The authors confirmed in vitro that three CMV-associated chains were specific for CMV antigens. Altogether, 164 TCR beta chains were recorded as cytomegalovirus-associated. Reports indicated that the classifier achieved high specificity and sensitivity in diagnosing cytomegalovirus status.

In germline, CDR1 is SGDLS, CDR2 YYNGEE. Trimming stripped 3 bases from V and 4 bases from J, with 19 bases between. The CDR3 extends over 16 amino acids. Assay: immunoSEQ multiplex PCR; the TCRdb copy retains only in-frame clones and omits some. The sample has 100,000 to 150,000 clones; about nine tenths are singletons. The table lists this clone with a few counts. Its cognate antigen is unknown. The material sequenced was PBMCs. The source is a woman aged 18-29 years in good health and CMV-seronegative. The genes are TRBV9 and TRBJ1-1, with D maybe TRBD1 (6 bases). The CDR3 is CASSASPSPQGTEAFF. The CDR3 DNA reads TGTGCCAGCAGCGCGTCCCCAAGCCCACAGGGCACTGAAGCTTTCTTT. Drawing the rest from reference TRBV9 and TRBJ1-1, the complete variable domain is DSGVTQTPKHLITATGQRVTLRCSPRSGDLSVYWYQQSLDQGLQFLIQYYNGEERAKGNILERFSAQQFPDLHSELNLSSLELGDSALYFCASSASPSPQGTEAFFGQGTRLTVV.